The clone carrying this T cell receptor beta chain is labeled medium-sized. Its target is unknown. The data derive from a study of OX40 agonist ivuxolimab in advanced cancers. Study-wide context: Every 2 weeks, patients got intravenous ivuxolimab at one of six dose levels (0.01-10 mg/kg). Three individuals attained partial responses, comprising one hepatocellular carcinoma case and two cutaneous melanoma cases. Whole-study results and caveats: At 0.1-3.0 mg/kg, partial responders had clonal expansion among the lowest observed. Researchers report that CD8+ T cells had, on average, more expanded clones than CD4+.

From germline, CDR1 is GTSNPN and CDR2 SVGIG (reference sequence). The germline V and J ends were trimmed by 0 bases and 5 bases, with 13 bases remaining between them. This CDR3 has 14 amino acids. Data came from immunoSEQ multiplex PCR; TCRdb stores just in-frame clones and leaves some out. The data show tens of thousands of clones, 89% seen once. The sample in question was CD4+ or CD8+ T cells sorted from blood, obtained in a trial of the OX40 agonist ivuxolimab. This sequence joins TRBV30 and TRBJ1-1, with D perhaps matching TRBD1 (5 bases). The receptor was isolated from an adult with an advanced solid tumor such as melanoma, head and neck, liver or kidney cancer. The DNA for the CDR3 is TGTGCCTGGAGTGTACTTCCAGGGTGGACTGAAGCTTTCTTT. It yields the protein CAWSVLPGWTEAFF.